The clone carrying this TCR beta chain occurred many times. The antigen remains unidentified. Naive CD4+ cells had CD25+ Tregs removed. Full-length variable regions came from constant-region reverse primers plus semi-nested Nested Universal Primer A PCR. TCRdb redid the calling of the 5' RACE reads with MiXCR, one entry per CDR3 protein. The sample has 45,000 to 55,000 distinct CDR3 sequences; approximately 24% are singletons. Study-level results: Tumor Treg TCRs overlapped most with tumor naive CD4+ cells.

Germline V CDR1 and CDR2: MNHEY, SVGEGT. The CDR3 sequence is 19 residues long. V shed 2 bases and J shed 4 bases, with 26 bases lying between them. V usage is TRBV6-2 or TRBV6-3 and J usage is TRBJ1-2; a possible D gene is TRBD1 (5 bases). The TCR originated in a female donor with breast cancer. The sequenced sample consisted of tumor-infiltrating naive CD4+ T cells sorted from the breast tumor. The subset here: naive CD4+ T cells, CD4+CD45RA+CD25-. CDR3 sequence (DNA): TGTGCCAGCAGTTACGAGGCAAACGGGGCGAATCCCAACCTCTATGGCTACACCTTC. It specifies CASSYEANGANPNLYGYTF.